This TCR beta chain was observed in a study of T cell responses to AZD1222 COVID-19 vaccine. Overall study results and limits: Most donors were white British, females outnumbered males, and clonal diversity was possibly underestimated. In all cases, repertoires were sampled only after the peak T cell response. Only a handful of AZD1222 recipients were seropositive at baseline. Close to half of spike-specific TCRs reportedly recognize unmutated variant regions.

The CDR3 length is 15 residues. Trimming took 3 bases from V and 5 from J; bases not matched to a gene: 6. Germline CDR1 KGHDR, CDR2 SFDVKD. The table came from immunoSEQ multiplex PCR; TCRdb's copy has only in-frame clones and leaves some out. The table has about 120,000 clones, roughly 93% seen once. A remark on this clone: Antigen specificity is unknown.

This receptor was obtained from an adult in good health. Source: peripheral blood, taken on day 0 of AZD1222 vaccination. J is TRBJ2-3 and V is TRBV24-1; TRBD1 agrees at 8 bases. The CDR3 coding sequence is TGTGCCACCAGTGATCCACAGGGGGTGGGAGATACGCAGTATTTT. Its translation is CATSDPQGVGDTQYF.